This T cell receptor beta chain was documented in a study of early T cells in non-severe SARS-CoV-2 infection (dated by TCRdb to the early 2020s). Some background on the complete study: TCR sequencing used bulk RNA from unsorted whole blood, so alpha and beta chains could not be paired. Study-wide findings and limitations: VDJdb matching was skewed toward anti-spike CD8 responses and likely underestimated virus-specific expansions by missing private and CD4 specificities.

The study was a case-control design nested within a healthcare worker cohort in London, UK, with weekly nasopharyngeal swab PCR tests and blood sampling. Healthcare workers were recruited between 23 and 31 March 2020, during the week of the UK lockdown, and were followed weekly for up to roughly 15 weeks. CDR1 and CDR2 (SGHDT, YYEEEE) derive from the germline V gene. Clipping removes 3 bases from V and 3 bases from J, with 3 as the unmatched junction base count. The CDR3, from cysteine to phenylalanine, totals 13 residues. Only the CDR3 region is kept as DNA, spanning 39 bases read in frame from base 1. Receptor libraries were prepared by 5' RACE. The sequencing machine was a NextSeq 500. The TCR library protocol attached unique molecular identifiers to individual cDNA molecules to correct for sequencing error and PCR bias. TCR alpha and beta chains were both sequenced, and the abundances of alpha and beta sequences in each sample were closely correlated with each other. The paper's processing steps were these. Decombinator V4 was used to perform V gene, J gene and CDR3 annotation of TCR sequences. TCRs were defined as expanded if a significant change between any two time points was detected under a Poisson model with p below 0.0001. Abundances of TCRs were expressed as counts per million after normalisation to the total number of TCRs sequenced in each sample. TRAV1-2 paired with TRAJ12, TRAJ20 or TRAJ33 defined MAIT TCRs, while TRAV10 paired with TRAJ18 defined iNKT TCRs. A search of VDJdb, accessed on 1 November 2021, was run for TCRs annotated to CMV, EBV and SARS-CoV-2, with TCRs annotated for multiple antigens excluded. TCRdb reran the public reads through fastp at Q25 and MiXCR, keeping productive beta chains. Every CDR3 protein is listed once, alongside the most common genes and DNA of its rows. Here the V and J calls rest on TCRdb's processing, not on the authors' analysis. The sample profile shows around 60,000 distinct CDR3 sequences; around 13% of them were found once. The ten largest clones add up to around 4.2% of the sample.

About this clonotype itself: The antigen it binds to is not known. Base qualities were left out, and no much larger clone turns up one base away.

This TCR came from an adult who was a healthcare worker with PCR-confirmed SARS-CoV-2 infection or an uninfected control (not recorded which). The sequenced sample consisted of whole blood. The sequence is built from TRBV5-6 and TRBJ2-7; TRBD1 matches 7 bases in the middle. The DNA is as follows: TGTGCCAGCAGCTCCTGGGACAGCTACGAGCAGTACTTC. Its translation is CASSSWDSYEQYF.